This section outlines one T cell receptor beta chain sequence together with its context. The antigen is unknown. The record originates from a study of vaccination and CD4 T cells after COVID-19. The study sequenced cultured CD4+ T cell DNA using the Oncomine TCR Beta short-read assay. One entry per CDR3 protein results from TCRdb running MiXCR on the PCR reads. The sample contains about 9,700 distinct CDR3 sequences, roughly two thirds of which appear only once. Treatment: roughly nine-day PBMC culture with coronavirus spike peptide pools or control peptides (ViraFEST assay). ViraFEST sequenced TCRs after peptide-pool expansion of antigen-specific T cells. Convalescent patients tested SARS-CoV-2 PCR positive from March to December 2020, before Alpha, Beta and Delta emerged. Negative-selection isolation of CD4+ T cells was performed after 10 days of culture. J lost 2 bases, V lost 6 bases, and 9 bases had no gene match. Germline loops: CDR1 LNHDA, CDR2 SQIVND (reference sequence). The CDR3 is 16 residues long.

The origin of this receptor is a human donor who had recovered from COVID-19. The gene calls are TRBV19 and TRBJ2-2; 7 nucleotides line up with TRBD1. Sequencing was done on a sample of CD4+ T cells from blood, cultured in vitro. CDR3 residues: CASSTPGTVNTGELFF. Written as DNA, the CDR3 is TGTGCCAGTAGCACCCCGGGGACAGTCAACACCGGGGAGCTGTTTTTT.